The rows below give T cell receptor beta chains drawn from one sample of a study of STAT5B mutations in CD4+ large granular lymphocyte leukemia. Assay used: immunoSEQ multiplex PCR; TCRdb lists only in-frame clones, some missing. Here the sample spans roughly 32,000 clones, less than 75% being singletons. Sequences were obtained from CD4+ T cells from blood buffy coats. The receptors were sampled from a human donor in good health. CDR3s include the opening cysteine and the closing phenylalanine or tryptophan. A D gene is named only where the DNA matches it firmly. Clone size is shown for a subset of rows, as once, few, many or a class of expanded clone.

d_call	v_call	clone_size	j_call	cdr3_aa	cdr3_nt
TRBD2	TRBV5-4	-	TRBJ2-3	CASSLWTSTDTQYF	TGTGCCAGCAGCCTATGGACTAGTACAGATACGCAGTATTTT
-	TRBV23-1	-	TRBJ1-2	CASRPINGRPRGVGYGYTF	TGCGCCAGCAGGCCGATTAATGGACGGCCCCGGGGGGTGGGCTATGGCTACACCTTC
-	TRBV27	-	TRBJ2-5	CASRDYQETQYF	TGTGCCAGCCGGGATTACCAAGAGACCCAGTACTTC
-	TRBV4-1	-	TRBJ2-2	CASSPTTAGPFAGELFF	TGCGCCAGCAGCCCGACGACGGCCGGTCCTTTTGCCGGGGAGCTGTTTTTT
-	TRBV5-8	-	TRBJ1-5	CASSLGVYSNQPQHF	TGTGCCAGCAGCTTGGGAGTATATAGCAATCAGCCCCAGCATTTT
TRBD1	TRBV7-2	few	TRBJ1-5	CASSLSGRGRQPQHF	TGTGCCAGCAGCTTATCAGGCAGGGGGCGACAGCCCCAGCATTTT
-	TRBV7-2	-	TRBJ2-2	CASSKPRTTGELFF	TGTGCCAGCAGCAAACCTAGAACTACCGGGGAGCTGTTTTTT
-	TRBV11-2	-	TRBJ1-6	CASSLNGWGPNSPLHF	TGTGCCAGCAGCTTGAACGGCTGGGGGCCGAATTCACCCCTCCACTTT
TRBD1	TRBV25-1	-	TRBJ1-1	CASRQGARTEAFF	TGTGCCAGCAGACAGGGGGCTCGCACTGAAGCTTTCTTT
-	TRBV6-1	-	TRBJ1-3	CASRGRTSGGNTIYF	TGTGCCAGCAGGGGGAGGACGTCAGGTGGAAACACCATATATTTT
-	TRBV10-1	-	TRBJ2-1	CASSVRFVDEQFF	TGCGCCAGCAGTGTTCGGTTTGTCGATGAGCAGTTCTTC
-	TRBV7-2	-	TRBJ1-3	CASSLQVFGNTIYF	TGTGCCAGCAGCCTCCAGGTTTTCGGAAACACCATATATTTT
-	TRBV11-1	-	TRBJ1-1	CASSLMPGASTEAFF	TGTGCCAGCAGCCTGATGCCGGGGGCGAGCACTGAAGCTTTCTTT
-	TRBV7-8	-	TRBJ1-6	CASSVNRVKRSPLHF	TGTGCCAGCAGCGTAAACAGGGTTAAACGATCACCCCTCCACTTT
-	TRBV2	-	TRBJ2-3	CASSGRGPDTQYF	TGTGCCAGCAGTGGCAGGGGCCCAGATACGCAGTATTTT
-	TRBV6-8	-	TRBJ2-7	CASSTHRRAYEQYF	TGTGCCAGCAGTACCCACAGGAGGGCCTACGAGCAGTACTTC
-	TRBV30	-	TRBJ2-6	CAWSAGFSGANVLTF	TGTGCCTGGAGTGCCGGATTCTCTGGGGCCAACGTCCTGACTTTC
TRBD2	TRBV6-1	-	TRBJ2-5	CASSETKGSGGQETQYF	TGTGCCAGCAGTGAGACCAAAGGTAGCGGGGGGCAAGAGACCCAGTACTTC
-	TRBV6-1	-	TRBJ2-5	CASRADMSRETQYF	TGTGCCAGCAGGGCCGACATGTCGAGGGAGACCCAGTACTTC
TRBD1	TRBV19	few	TRBJ1-1	CASMRGTGETEAFF	TGTGCCAGTATGAGGGGGACAGGGGAAACTGAAGCTTTCTTT
-	TRBV18	-	TRBJ1-1	CASSQQGLGNTEAFF	TGTGCCAGCTCACAACAGGGCCTAGGTAACACTGAAGCTTTCTTT
-	TRBV5-4	few	TRBJ2-3	CASSFLDLSLIWSTDTQYF	TGTGCCAGCAGCTTCCTCGACCTATCCCTGATTTGGAGCACAGATACGCAGTATTTT
TRBD1	TRBV9	-	TRBJ2-5	CASSVGAGGWQETQYF	TGTGCCAGCAGCGTAGGGGCAGGGGGCTGGCAAGAGACCCAGTACTTC
-	TRBV7-8	-	TRBJ1-4	CASSLHADEKLFF	TGTGCCAGCAGCTTACATGCGGATGAAAAACTGTTTTTT
-	TRBV15	-	TRBJ1-2	CATSREGLGYGYTF	TGTGCCACCAGCAGAGAGGGATTAGGATATGGCTACACCTTC
-	TRBV5-1	-	TRBJ1-6	CASSSGAGLYSPLHF	TGCGCCAGCAGCTCCGGAGCCGGGCTGTATTCACCCCTCCACTTT
-	TRBV5-6	-	TRBJ1-2	CASSFTARYGYTF	TGTGCCAGCAGCTTTACGGCCCGCTATGGCTACACCTTC
TRBD1	TRBV6-6	few	TRBJ1-2	CASSSLRPGQGPGYTF	TGTGCCAGCAGTTCCCTACGCCCGGGACAGGGGCCTGGCTACACCTTC
-	TRBV30	-	TRBJ1-6	CAWSPSRGSGSPLHF	TGTGCCTGGAGTCCCTCAAGGGGAAGTGGTTCACCCCTCCACTTT
TRBD2	TRBV4-2	-	TRBJ2-5	CASSQLAGASNQETQYF	TGTGCCAGCAGCCAACTAGCGGGGGCCTCTAACCAAGAGACCCAGTACTTC
-	TRBV6-5	-	TRBJ1-2	CASSYTHQGRNYGYTF	TGTGCCAGCAGTTACACACACCAAGGACGGAACTATGGCTACACCTTC
TRBD1	TRBV27	-	TRBJ1-1	CASSLNRQGAGNTEAFF	TGTGCCAGCAGTTTGAATAGGCAGGGGGCTGGGAACACTGAAGCTTTCTTT